The next 14 T cell receptor beta chains were all read from a single sample in a study of post-analysis software for immune sequencing data. Notes on the study in general: Five TRBV segments, including TRBV5-6, TRBV5-1 and TRBV20-1, were more frequent in patients than controls.

These TCRs' antigens remain unknown. cDNA libraries for TCR beta contained unique molecular identifiers. MiXCR, applied by TCRdb to the PCR reads, yields one record per CDR3 protein. Here the sample spans about 460,000 distinct CDR3 sequences, approximately 46% being singletons. Input material: blood. The receptors here all came from a girl aged 10 to 17 with multiple sclerosis.

The genes are TRBV25-1 and TRBJ1-1; D is possibly TRBD1 (6 bases). Germline CDR1 is MGHDK and CDR2 is SYGVNS. The CDR3 totals 14 residues. V was trimmed by 10 bases and J by 4 bases, leaving 19 bases between them. CDR3 in DNA: TGTGCCACTGAACAGGGTAGTGTTGGCACTGAAGCTTTCTTT. Protein sequence: CATEQGSVGTEAFF.

CDR3 coding DNA: TGCGCCAGCAGCTTCCGGGACCCGAGTGGCTACACCTTC. It encodes CASSFRDPSGYTF. The rearrangement links TRBV5-1 to TRBJ1-2, with D perhaps matching TRBD1 (5 bases). Per the germline V gene, CDR1 is SGHRS and CDR2 is YFSETQ. Trimming took off 2 bases at V and 7 bases at J, with 12 bases between the two ends. This CDR3 spans 13 amino acids.

On this clonotype: A much larger clone differs by one base, so this may be a read error. The CDR3 loop reads CSAIRQGTETQYF. The DNA for the CDR3 is TGCAGTGCTATTCGGCAGGGCACGGAGACCCAGTACTTC. V gene TRBV20-1 combines with J gene TRBJ2-5; possible D gene TRBD1, 5 bases. The CDR3 runs to 13 residues. The V gene lost 4 bases and the J gene lost 5 bases, with 14 bases spanning the gap. Germline-derived CDR1 and CDR2 are DFQATT and SNEGSKA (reference sequence).

The chain couples TRBV6-2 or TRBV6-3 to TRBJ2-1; TRBD2 matches at 9 bases. V was pared by 2 bases and J by 3 bases, with 11 bases of the junction left unmatched. The CDR3 is 18 amino acids. The germline V gene encodes CDR1 MNHEY and CDR2 SVGEGT. CDR3 amino acids: CASSYRRGAGGDYNEQFF. CDR3 in DNA: TGTGCCAGCAGTTACCGACGGGGTGCGGGAGGGGACTACAATGAGCAGTTCTTC.

The rearrangement uses TRBV11-2 and TRBJ2-7; the D is unclear. Germline lookup yields CDR1 SGHAT and CDR2 FQNNGV. The CDR3 consists of 14 residues. Trimming took 1 base from V and 2 from J, leaving 9 bases between them. The CDR3 spells CASSLAPATYEQYF. The CDR3 nucleotides are TGTGCCAGCAGCTTAGCCCCGGCGACCTACGAGCAGTACTTC.

This clonotype was observed a handful of times. CDR3 in DNA: TGTGCCAGCAGTTTAGTCGGGACAGAGGGGGACATTCAGTACTTC. Residues: CASSLVGTEGDIQYF. The chain employs TRBV12-3 or TRBV12-4 and TRBJ2-4; the match to TRBD1 covers 7 bases. V was pared by 1 base and J by 8 bases, with 8 bases of the junction left unmatched. This CDR3 contains 15 residues.

The chain couples TRBV7-3 to TRBJ2-2, with D tentatively TRBD1 (5 bases). Germline V gene lookup returns CDR1 SGHTA and CDR2 FQGTGA. CDR3 length: 15 amino acids. With 5 bases removed from V and 0 bases from J, the gap between germline ends came to 10 bases. Written as DNA, the CDR3 is TGTGCCAGCAGCCAAGGGGTCCCGAACACCGGGGAGCTGTTTTTT. It yields the protein CASSQGVPNTGELFF.

The chain couples TRBV5-1 to TRBJ2-1; 9 positions agree with TRBD2. The V segment lost 4 bases and the J segment 7 bases; nucleotides outside the gene matches: 9. CDR3 size: 15 residues. The V gene's germline CDR1 is SGHRS and CDR2 YFSETQ. This chain's CDR3 is CASSMIAGEGNEQFF. CDR3 bases: TGCGCCAGCAGCATGATAGCGGGAGAGGGGAATGAGCAGTTCTTC.

V is TRBV21-1 and J is TRBJ2-1; the table's TRBD1 call for D was not verified on the DNA. TRBV21-1 counts as a pseudogene. This CDR3 has 17 residues. The CDR3 reads CASRTYRQAGSYNEQFF. CDR3 DNA: TGTGCCAGCAGAACATACCGACAGGCGGGCTCCTACAATGAGCAGTTCTTC.

V gene TRBV7-3 combines with J gene TRBJ1-1; D uncertain. The V and J ends lost 2 bases and 7 bases respectively, with 11 bases between them. CDR3 size: 13 residues. In germline, CDR1 is SGHTA, CDR2 FQGTGA. CDR3 in DNA: TGTGCCAGCAGCTTAGATCTTACCGGTGAAGCTTTCTTT. Encoded protein: CASSLDLTGEAFF. The complete variable domain, with remaining parts taken from reference TRBV7-3 and TRBJ1-1, reads GAGVSQTPSNKVTEKGKYVELRCDPISGHTALYWYRQSLGQGPEFLIYFQGTGAADDSGLPNDRFFAVRPEGSVSTLKIQRTERGDSAVYLCASSLDLTGEAFFGQGTRLTVV.

CDR3 coding DNA: TGTGCCAGCCGTCGTTGGGGGGCCGACTCTGGGGCCAACGTCCTGACTTTC. The encoded protein is CASRRWGADSGANVLTF. The V call is TRBV6-1, the J call TRBJ2-6; D possibly matches TRBD1 or TRBD2 (6 bases each). This CDR3 is 17 amino acids long. CDR1 is MNHNS, CDR2 SASEGT, per germline. Trimming left V 8 bases short and J 0 bases short, with 17 bases between.

This clonotype was picked up a small number of times. The CDR3 DNA sequence: TGTGCCAGCAGTTTATTCCTAAACCCTCGCCTAGCGGGCCTTCCCGGGTACGAGCAGTACTTC. As protein: CASSLFLNPRLAGLPGYEQYF. V gene TRBV28 combines with J gene TRBJ2-7; TRBD2 matches 8 bases. The CDR3 runs to 21 residues. Germline-derived CDR1 and CDR2 are MDHEN and SYDVKM. V lost 1 base, J lost 4 bases, and 24 bases stayed unmatched.

This chain uses TRBV5-5 with TRBJ2-7; D may be TRBD2 (7 bases). Per germline, CDR1 SGHKS and CDR2 YYEKEE (reference sequence). V lost 4 bases, J lost 3 bases, and 14 bases lay in between. There are 14 residues in the CDR3. CDR3 DNA: TGTGCCAGCAGCCGGGGGGACACAAGCTACGAGCAGTACTTC. Translating gives CASSRGDTSYEQYF.

This clonotype was detected once. The V call is TRBV27, the J call TRBJ2-7; D ambiguous. V lost 0 bases, J lost 7 bases, and 10 bases lay in between. The CDR3 has 13 residues. Germline V CDR1 and CDR2: MNHEY, SMNVEV (reference sequence). The DNA of the CDR3 is TGTGCCAGCAGTTTATCGCGGCAGCTAGAGCAGTACTTC. This gives the protein CASSLSRQLEQYF.